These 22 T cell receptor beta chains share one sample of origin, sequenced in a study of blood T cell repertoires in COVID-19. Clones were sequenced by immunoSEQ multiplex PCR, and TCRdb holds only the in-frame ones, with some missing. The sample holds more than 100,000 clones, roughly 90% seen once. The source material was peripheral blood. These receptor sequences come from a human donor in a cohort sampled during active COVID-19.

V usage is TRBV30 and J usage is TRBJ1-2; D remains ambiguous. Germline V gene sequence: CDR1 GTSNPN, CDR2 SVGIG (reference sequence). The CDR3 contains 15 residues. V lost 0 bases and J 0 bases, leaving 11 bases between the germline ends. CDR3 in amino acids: CAWSVLEEANYGYTF. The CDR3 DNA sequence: TGTGCCTGGAGTGTACTAGAGGAAGCTAACTATGGCTACACCTTC.

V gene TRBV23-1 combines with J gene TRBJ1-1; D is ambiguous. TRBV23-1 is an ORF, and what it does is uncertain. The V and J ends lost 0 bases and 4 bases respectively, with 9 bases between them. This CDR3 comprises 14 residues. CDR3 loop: CASSQSKRATEAFF. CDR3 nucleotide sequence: TGCGCCAGCAGTCAATCTAAGAGGGCCACTGAAGCTTTCTTT.

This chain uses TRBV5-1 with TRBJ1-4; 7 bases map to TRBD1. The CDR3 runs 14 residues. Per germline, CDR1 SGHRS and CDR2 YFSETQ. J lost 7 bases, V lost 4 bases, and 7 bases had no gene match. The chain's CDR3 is CASSPTGQGEKLFF. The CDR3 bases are TGCGCCAGCAGCCCGACAGGGCAGGGTGAAAAACTGTTTTTT.

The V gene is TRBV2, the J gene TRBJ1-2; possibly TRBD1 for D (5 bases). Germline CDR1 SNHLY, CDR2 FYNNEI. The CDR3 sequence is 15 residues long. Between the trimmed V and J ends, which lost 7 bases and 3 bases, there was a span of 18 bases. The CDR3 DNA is TGTGCCAGCAAGCTTATCAGGGCGACCGACTATGGCTACACCTTC. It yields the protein CASKLIRATDYGYTF.

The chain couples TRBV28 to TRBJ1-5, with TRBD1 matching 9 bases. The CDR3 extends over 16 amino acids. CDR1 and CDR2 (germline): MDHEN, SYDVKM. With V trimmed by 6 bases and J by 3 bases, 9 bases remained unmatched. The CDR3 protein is CASRSGQGIPNQPQHF. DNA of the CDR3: TGTGCCAGCAGGTCCGGACAGGGGATCCCCAATCAGCCCCAGCATTTT. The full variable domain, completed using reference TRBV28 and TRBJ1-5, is DVKVTQSSRYLVKRTGEKVFLECVQDMDHENMFWYRQDPGLGLRLIYFSYDVKMKEKGDIPEGYSVSREKKERFSLILESASTNQTSMYLCASRSGQGIPNQPQHFGDGTRLSIL.

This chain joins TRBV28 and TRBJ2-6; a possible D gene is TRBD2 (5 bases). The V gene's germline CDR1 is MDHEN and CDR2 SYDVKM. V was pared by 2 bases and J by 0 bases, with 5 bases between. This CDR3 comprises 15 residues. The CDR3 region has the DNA TGTGCCAGCAGTTTAACTAGCTCTGGGGCCAACGTCCTGACTTTC. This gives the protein CASSLTSSGANVLTF.

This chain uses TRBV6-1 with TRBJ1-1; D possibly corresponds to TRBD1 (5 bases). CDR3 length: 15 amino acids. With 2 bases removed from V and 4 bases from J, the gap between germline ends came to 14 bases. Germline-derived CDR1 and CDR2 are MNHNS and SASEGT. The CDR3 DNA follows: TGTGCCAGCAGTGAACGGGGGGTATGGATCACTGAAGCTTTCTTT. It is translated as CASSERGVWITEAFF.

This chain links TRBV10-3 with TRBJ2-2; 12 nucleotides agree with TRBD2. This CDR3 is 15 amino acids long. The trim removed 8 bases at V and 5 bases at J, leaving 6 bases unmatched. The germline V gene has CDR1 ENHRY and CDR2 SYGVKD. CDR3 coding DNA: TGTGCCATCGAGGCGACTAGCGGGGGTACCGGGGAGCTGTTTTTT. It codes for CAIEATSGGTGELFF.

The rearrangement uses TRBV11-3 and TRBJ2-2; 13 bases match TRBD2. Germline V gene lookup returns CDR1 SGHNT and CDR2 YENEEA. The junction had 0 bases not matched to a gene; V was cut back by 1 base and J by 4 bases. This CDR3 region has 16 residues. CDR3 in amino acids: CASSLGLAGGTGELFF. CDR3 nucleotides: TGTGCCAGCAGCTTAGGACTAGCGGGAGGCACCGGGGAGCTGTTTTTT.

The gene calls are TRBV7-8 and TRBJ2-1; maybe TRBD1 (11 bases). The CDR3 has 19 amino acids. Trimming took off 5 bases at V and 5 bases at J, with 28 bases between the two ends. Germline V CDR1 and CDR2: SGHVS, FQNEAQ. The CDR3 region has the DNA TGTGCCAGCAGCCGGGACAGGGGGGGTAGCGGGAGGAAGAACAATGAGCAGTTCTTC. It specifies CASSRDRGGSGRKNNEQFF. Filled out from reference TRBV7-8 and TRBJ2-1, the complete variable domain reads GAGVSQSPRYKVAKRGQDVALRCDPISGHVSLFWYQQALGQGPEFLTYFQNEAQLDKSGLPSDRFFAERPEGSVSTLKIQRTQQEDSAVYLCASSRDRGGSGRKNNEQFFGPGTRLTVL.

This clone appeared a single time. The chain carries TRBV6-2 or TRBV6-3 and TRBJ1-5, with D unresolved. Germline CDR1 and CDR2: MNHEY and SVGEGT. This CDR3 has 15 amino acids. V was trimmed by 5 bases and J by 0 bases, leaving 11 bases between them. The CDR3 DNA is TGTGCCAGCAGTATTCTACAGTATAGCAATCAGCCCCAGCATTTT. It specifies CASSILQYSNQPQHF.

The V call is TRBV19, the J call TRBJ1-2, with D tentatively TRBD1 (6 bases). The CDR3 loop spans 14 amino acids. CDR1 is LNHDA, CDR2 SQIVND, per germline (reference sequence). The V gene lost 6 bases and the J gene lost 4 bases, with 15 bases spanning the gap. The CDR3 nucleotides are TGTGCCAGTAGATCGACAGGACCTCCCTATGGCTACACCTTC. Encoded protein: CASRSTGPPYGYTF. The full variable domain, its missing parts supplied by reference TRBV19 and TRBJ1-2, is DGGITQSPKYLFRKEGQNVTLSCEQNLNHDAMYWYRQDPGQGLRLIYYSQIVNDFQKGDIAEGYSVSREKKESFPLTVTSAQKNPTAFYLCASRSTGPPYGYTFGSGTRLTVV.

This CDR3 is CASSLDSGGAKDTQYF. The CDR3 DNA reads as TGTGCCAGCAGCTTAGATAGCGGGGGGGCCAAAGATACGCAGTATTTT. The chain is built from TRBV7-2 and TRBJ2-3; 11 nucleotides agree with TRBD2. The junction had 5 bases not matched to a gene; V was cut back by 1 base and J by 5 bases. The CDR3 runs 16 residues. Germline-derived CDR1 and CDR2 are SGHTA and FQGNSA.

CDR3 sequence: CASSNGGTAYGYTF. DNA of the CDR3: TGTGCCAGCAGCAACGGCGGGACAGCTTATGGCTACACCTTC. This chain joins TRBV6-2 or TRBV6-3 and TRBJ1-2; 7 bases match TRBD1. Trimming at V came to 6 bases and at J to 5 bases, leaving 9 bases not matched to a gene. The CDR3 length is 14 residues. Germline CDR1 and CDR2: MNHEY and SVGEGT.

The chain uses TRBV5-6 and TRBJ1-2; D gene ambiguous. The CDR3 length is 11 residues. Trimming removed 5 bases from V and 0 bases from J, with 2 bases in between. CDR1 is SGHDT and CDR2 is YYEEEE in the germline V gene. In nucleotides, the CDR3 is TGTGCCAGCAGTACTAACTATGGCTACACCTTC. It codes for CASSTNYGYTF.

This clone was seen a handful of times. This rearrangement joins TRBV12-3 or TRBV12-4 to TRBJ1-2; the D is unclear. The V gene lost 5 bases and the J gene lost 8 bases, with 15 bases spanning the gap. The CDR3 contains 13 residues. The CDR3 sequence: CASSLDAEGGYTF. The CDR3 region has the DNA TGTGCCAGCAGTCTAGACGCTGAGGGCGGCTACACCTTC.

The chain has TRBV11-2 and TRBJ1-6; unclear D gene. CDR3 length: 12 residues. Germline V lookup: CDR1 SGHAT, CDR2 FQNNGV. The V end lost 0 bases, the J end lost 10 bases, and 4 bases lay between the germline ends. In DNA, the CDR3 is TGTGCCAGCAGCTTAGATGGCTCACCCCTCCACTTT. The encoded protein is CASSLDGSPLHF.

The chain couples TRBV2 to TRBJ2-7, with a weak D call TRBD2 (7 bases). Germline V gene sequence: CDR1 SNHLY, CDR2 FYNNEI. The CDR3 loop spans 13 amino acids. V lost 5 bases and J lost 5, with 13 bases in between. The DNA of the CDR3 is TGTGCCAGCAGTTCACAGGGAGGGCACGAGCAGTACTTC. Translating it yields CASSSQGGHEQYF.

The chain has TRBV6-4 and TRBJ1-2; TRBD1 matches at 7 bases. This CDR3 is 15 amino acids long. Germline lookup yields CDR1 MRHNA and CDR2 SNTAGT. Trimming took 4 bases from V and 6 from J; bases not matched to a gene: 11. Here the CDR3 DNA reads TGTGCCAGCAGTGCCACCGGGACAGTGGGAGATGGCTACACCTTC. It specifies CASSATGTVGDGYTF.

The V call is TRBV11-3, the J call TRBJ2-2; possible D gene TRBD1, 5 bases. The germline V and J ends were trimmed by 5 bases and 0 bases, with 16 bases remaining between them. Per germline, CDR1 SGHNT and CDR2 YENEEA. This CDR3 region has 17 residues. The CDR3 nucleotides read TGTGCCAGCAGCCAATCCTGGGGCCGTTCGAACACCGGGGAGCTGTTTTTT. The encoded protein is CASSQSWGRSNTGELFF.

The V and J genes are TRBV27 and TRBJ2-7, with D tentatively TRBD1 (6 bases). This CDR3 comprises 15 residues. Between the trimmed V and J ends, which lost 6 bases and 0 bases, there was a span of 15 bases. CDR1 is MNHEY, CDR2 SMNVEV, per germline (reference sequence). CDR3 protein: CASRPTGLASYEQYF. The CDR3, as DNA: TGTGCCAGCAGGCCCACAGGGCTGGCCTCCTACGAGCAGTACTTC.

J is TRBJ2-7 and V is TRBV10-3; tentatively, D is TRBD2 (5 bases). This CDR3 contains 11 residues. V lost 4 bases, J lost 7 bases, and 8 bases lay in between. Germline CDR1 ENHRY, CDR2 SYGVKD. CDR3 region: CAISVSGEQYF. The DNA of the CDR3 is TGTGCCATCAGTGTCTCGGGAGAGCAGTACTTC.